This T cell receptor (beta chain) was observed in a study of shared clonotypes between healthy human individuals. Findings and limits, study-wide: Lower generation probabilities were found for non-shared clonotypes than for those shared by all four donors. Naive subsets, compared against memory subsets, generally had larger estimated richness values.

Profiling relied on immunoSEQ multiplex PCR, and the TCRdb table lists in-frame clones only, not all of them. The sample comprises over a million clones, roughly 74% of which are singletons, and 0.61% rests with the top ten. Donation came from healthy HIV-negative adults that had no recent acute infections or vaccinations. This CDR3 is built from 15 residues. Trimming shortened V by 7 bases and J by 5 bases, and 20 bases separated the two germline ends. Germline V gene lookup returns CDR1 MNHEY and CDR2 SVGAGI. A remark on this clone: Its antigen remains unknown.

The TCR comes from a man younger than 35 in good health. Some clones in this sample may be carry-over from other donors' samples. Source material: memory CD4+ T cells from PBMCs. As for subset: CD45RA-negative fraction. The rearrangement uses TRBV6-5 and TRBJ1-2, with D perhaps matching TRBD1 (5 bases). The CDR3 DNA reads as TGTGCCAGCACTCAACCCCAGGGAAGGGCTTATGGCTACACCTTC. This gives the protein CASTQPQGRAYGYTF.